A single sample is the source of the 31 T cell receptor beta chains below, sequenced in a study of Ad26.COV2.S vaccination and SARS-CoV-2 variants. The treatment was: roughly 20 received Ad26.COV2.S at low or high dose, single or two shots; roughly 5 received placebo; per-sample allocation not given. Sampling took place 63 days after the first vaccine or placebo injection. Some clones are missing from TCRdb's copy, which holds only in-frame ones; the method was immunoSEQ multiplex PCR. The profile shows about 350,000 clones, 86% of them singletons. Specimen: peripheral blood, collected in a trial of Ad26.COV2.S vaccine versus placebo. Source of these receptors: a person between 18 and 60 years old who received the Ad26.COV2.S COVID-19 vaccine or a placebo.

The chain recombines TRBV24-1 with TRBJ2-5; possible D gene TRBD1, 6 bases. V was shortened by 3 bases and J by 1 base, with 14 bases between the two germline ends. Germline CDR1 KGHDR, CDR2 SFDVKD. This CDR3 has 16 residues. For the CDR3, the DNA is TGTGCCACCAGTGATACCGTACAGGGACCCCAAGAGACCCAGTACTTC. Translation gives CATSDTVQGPQETQYF.

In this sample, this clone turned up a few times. CDR3 coding DNA: TGTGCCAGCAGTGGAGACCTTAGCAATCAGCCCCAGCATTTT. Protein: CASSGDLSNQPQHF. This chain links TRBV2 with TRBJ1-5; D uncertain. V was cut by 4 bases and J by 0 bases, with 7 bases left in between. The CDR3 runs to 14 residues. Germline lookup yields CDR1 SNHLY and CDR2 FYNNEI.

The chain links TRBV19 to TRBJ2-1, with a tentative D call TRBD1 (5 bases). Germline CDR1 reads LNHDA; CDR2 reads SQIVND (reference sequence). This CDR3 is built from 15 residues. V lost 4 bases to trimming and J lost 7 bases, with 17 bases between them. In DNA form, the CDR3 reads TGTGCCAGTAGTAACCTGGGGCCCCTACTGAATGAGCAGTTCTTC. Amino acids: CASSNLGPLLNEQFF.

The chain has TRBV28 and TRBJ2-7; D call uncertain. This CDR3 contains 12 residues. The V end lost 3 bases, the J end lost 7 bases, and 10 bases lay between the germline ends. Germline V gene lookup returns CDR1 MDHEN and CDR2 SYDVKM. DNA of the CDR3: TGTGCCAGCAGTTTGGCCTCCTTGGAGCAGTACTTC. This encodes CASSLASLEQYF.

The DNA of the CDR3 is TGTGCCAGCTCACCACCTGTCTTGACAGAGACCCAGTACTTC. This gives the protein CASSPPVLTETQYF. The chain uses TRBV18 and TRBJ2-5; D not certain. V was trimmed by 0 bases and J by 4 bases, leaving 9 bases between them. CDR1 and CDR2 (germline): KGHSH, LQKENI. The CDR3 is made up of 14 amino acids.

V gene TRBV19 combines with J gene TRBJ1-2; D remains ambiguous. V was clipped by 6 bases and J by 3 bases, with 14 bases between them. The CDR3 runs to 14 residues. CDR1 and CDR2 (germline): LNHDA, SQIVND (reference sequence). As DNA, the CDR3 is TGTGCCAGTAGCCTTATTTCAGGATACTATGGCTACACCTTC. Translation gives CASSLISGYYGYTF.

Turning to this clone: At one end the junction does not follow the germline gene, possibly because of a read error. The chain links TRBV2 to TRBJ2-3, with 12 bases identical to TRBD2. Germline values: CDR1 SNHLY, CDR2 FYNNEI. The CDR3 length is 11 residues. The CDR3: CASSEELAGGF. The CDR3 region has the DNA TGTGCCAGCAGTGAAGAACTAGCGGGAGGTTTT.

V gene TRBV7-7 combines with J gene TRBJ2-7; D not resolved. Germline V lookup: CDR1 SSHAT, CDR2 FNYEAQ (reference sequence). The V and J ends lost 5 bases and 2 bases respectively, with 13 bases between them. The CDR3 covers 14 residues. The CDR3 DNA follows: TGTGCCAGCAGCCCCAGTCTTTTCGCCTACGAGCAGTACTTC. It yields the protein CASSPSLFAYEQYF.

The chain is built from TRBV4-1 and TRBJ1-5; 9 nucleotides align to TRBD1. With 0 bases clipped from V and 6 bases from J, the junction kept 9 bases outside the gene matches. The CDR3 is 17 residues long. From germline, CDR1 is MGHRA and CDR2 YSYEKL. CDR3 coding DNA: TGCGCCAGCAGCCAAGAAGTGACAGGGGGATTTATTCAGCCCCAGCATTTT. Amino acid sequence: CASSQEVTGGFIQPQHF.

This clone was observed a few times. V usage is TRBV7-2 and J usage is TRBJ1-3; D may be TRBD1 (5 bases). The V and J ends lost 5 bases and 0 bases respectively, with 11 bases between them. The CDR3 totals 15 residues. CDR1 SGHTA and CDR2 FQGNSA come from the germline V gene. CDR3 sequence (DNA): TGTGCCAGCAGCCCAGACAGAGTCTCTGGAAACACCATATATTTT. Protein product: CASSPDRVSGNTIYF.

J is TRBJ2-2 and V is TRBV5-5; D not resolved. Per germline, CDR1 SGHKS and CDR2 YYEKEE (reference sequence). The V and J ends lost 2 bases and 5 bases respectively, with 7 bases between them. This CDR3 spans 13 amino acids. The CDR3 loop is CASSFQPTGELFF. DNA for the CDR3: TGTGCCAGCAGCTTTCAGCCGACCGGGGAGCTGTTTTTT.

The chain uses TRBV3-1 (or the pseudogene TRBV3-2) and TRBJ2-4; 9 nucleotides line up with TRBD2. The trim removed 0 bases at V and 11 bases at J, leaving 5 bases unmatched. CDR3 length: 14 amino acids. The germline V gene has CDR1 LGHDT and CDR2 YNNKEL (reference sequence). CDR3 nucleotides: TGTGCCAGCAGCCAAGATAAGCCTAGCGGGGTTCAGTACTTC. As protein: CASSQDKPSGVQYF.

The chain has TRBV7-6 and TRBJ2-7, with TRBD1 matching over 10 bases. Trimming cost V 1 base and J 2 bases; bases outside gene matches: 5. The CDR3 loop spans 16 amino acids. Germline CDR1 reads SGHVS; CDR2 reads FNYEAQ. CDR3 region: CASSLGQTGGTYEQYF. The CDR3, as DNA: TGTGCCAGCAGCTTAGGGCAGACAGGGGGCACCTACGAGCAGTACTTC.

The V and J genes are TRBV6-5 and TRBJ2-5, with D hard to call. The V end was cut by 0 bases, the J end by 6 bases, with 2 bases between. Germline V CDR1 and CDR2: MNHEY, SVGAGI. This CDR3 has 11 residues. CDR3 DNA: TGTGCCAGCAGTTACTCTCAGACCCAGTACTTC. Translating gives CASSYSQTQYF.

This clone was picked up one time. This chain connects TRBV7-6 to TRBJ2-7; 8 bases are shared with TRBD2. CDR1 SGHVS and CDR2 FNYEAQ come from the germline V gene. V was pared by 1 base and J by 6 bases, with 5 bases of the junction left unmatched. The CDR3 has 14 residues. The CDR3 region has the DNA TGTGCCAGCAGCTTAGAGGCGGGGGGCGGCGAGCAGTACTTC. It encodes CASSLEAGGGEQYF.

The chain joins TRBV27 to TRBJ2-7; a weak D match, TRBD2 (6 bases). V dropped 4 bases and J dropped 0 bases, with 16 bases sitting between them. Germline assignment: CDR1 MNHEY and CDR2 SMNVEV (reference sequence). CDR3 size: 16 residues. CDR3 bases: TGTGCCAGCAGTTCAAGAGCGGGCCTAAGCTCCTACGAGCAGTACTTC. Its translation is CASSSRAGLSSYEQYF.

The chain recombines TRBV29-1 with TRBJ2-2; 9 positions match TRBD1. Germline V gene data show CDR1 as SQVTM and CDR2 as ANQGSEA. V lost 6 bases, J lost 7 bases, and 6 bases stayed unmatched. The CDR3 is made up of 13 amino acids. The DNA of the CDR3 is TGCAGCGTGGGACAGGGTGGCCACGGGGAGCTGTTTTTT. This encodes CSVGQGGHGELFF.

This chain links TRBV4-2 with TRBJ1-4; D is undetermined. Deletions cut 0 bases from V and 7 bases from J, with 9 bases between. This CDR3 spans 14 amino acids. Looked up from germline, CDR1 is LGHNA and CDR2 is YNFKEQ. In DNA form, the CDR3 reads TGTGCCAGCAGCCAAGATCTTTGGCCTGAAAAACTGTTTTTT. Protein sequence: CASSQDLWPEKLFF.

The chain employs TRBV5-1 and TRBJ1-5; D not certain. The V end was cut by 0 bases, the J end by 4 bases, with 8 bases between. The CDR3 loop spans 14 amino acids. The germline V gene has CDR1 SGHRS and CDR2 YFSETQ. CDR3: CASSLEGSNQPQHF. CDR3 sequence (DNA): TGCGCCAGCAGCTTGGAGGGCAGTAATCAGCCCCAGCATTTT.

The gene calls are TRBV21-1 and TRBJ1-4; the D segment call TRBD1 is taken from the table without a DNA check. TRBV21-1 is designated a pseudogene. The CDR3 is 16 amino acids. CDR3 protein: CASSVRDSATNEKLFF. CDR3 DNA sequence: TGTGCCAGCAGCGTCCGGGACAGTGCAACTAATGAAAAACTGTTTTTT.

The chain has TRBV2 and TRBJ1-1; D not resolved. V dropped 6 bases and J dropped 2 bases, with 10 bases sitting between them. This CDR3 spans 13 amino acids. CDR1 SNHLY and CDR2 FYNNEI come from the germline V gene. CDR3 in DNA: TGTGCCAGCAGCGTGGACGGTAACACTGAAGCTTTCTTT. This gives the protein CASSVDGNTEAFF.

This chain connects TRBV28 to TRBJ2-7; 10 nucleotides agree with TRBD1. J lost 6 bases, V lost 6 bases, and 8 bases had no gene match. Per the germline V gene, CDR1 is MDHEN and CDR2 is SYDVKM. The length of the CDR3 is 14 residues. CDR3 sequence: CASSPTGGRVEQYF. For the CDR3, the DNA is TGTGCCAGCAGCCCGACAGGGGGCAGGGTCGAGCAGTACTTC.

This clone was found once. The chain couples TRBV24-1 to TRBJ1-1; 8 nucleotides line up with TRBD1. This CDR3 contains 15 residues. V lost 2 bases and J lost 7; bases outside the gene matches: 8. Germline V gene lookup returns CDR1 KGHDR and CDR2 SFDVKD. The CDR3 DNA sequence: TGTGCCACCAGTGATTCACCAGGGGGCCGGGATGAAGCTTTCTTT. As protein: CATSDSPGGRDEAFF.

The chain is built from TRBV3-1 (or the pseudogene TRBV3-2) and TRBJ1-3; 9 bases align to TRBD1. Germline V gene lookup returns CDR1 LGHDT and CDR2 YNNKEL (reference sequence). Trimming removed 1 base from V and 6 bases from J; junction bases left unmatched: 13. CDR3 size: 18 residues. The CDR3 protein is CASSQVWFPGQGENTIYF. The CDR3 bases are TGTGCCAGCAGCCAAGTTTGGTTCCCGGGACAGGGTGAAAACACCATATATTTT.

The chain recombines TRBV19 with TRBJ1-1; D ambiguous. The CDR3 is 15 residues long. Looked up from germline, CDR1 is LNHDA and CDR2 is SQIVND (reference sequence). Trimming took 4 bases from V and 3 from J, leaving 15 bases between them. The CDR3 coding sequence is TGTGCCAGTAGTAAGGGCGCCGATCCTGACACTGAAGCTTTCTTT. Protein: CASSKGADPDTEAFF. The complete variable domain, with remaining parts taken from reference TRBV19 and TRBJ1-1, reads DGGITQSPKYLFRKEGQNVTLSCEQNLNHDAMYWYRQDPGQGLRLIYYSQIVNDFQKGDIAEGYSVSREKKESFPLTVTSAQKNPTAFYLCASSKGADPDTEAFFGQGTRLTVV.

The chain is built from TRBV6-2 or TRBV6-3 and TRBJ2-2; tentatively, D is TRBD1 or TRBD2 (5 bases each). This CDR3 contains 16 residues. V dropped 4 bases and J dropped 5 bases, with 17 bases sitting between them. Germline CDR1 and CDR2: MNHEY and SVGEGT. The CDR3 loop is CASSSEAGWWTGELFF. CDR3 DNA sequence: TGTGCCAGCAGTTCGGAGGCAGGGTGGTGGACCGGGGAGCTGTTTTTT.

The CDR3 nucleotides read TGTGCCAGTAAACGTAGAGCTGCGGGTGATGAGCAGTTCTTC. Amino acid sequence: CASKRRAAGDEQFF. The chain couples TRBV19 to TRBJ2-1; D is possibly TRBD2 (5 bases). The V end was cut by 7 bases, the J end by 8 bases, with 18 bases between. This CDR3 contains 14 residues. In germline, CDR1 is LNHDA, CDR2 SQIVND (reference sequence).

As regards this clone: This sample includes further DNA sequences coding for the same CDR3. The CDR3 DNA is TGTGCCAGCAGCTTAGCGGGTACCGCCTACGAGCAGTACTTC. This encodes CASSLAGTAYEQYF. This rearrangement joins TRBV7-2 to TRBJ2-7; D is uncertain. The germline gives CDR1 SGHTA, CDR2 FQGNSA. V was shortened by 0 bases and J by 2 bases, with 8 bases between the two germline ends. There are 14 residues in the CDR3.

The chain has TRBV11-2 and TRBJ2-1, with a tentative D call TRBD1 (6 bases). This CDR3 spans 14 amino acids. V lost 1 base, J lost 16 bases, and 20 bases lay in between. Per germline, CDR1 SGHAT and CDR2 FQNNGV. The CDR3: CASSLVRGWQGRFF. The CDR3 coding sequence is TGTGCCAGCAGCTTAGTACGAGGGTGGCAGGGGAGATTCTTC.

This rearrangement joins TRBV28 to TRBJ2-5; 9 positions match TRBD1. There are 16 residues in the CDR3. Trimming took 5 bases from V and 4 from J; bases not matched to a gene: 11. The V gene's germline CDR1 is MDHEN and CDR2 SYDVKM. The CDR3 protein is CASSPAAGTGLETQYF. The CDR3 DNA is TGTGCCAGCAGTCCCGCGGCTGGGACAGGGTTAGAGACCCAGTACTTC.

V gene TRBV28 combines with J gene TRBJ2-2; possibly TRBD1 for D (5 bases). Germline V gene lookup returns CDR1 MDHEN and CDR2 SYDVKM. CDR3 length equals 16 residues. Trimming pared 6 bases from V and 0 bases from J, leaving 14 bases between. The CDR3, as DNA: TGTGCCAGCAGACCCGCAGGGATTGCGAACACCGGGGAGCTGTTTTTT. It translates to CASRPAGIANTGELFF. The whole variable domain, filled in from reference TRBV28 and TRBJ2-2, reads DVKVTQSSRYLVKRTGEKVFLECVQDMDHENMFWYRQDPGLGLRLIYFSYDVKMKEKGDIPEGYSVSREKKERFSLILESASTNQTSMYLCASRPAGIANTGELFFGEGSRLTVL.